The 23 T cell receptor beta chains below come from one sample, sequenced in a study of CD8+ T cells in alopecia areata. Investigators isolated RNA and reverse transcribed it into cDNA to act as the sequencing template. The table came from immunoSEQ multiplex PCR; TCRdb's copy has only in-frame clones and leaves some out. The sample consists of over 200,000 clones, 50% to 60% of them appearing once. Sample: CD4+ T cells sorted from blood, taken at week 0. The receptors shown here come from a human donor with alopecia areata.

CDR3 DNA sequence: TGTGCCAGCAGTTTAGTAGGGAATAGCAATCAGCCCCAGCATTTT. Translation: CASSLVGNSNQPQHF. The chain combines TRBV27 with TRBJ1-5, with D unresolved. The germline CDR1 and CDR2 sequences are MNHEY and SMNVEV (reference sequence). This CDR3 contains 15 residues. V was cut by 2 bases and J by 0 bases, with 8 bases left in between.

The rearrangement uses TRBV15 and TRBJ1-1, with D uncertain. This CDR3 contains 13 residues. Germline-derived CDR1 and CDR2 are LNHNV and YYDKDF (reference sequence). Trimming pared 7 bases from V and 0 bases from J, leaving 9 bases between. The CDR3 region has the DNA TGTGCCACCAAAAACAGCATGAACACTGAAGCTTTCTTT. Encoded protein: CATKNSMNTEAFF.

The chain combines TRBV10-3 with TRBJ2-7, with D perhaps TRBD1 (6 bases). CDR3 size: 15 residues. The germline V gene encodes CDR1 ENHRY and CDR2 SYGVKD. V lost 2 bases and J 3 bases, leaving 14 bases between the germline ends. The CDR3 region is CAISEGQRTLYEQYF. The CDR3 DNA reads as TGTGCCATCAGTGAGGGACAGCGAACTCTCTACGAGCAGTACTTC.

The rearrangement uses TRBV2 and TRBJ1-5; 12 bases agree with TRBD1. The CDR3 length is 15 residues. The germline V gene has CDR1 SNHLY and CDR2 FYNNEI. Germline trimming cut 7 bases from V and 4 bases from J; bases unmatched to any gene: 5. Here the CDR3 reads CASKGDRGPNQPQHF. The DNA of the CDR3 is TGTGCCAGCAAGGGGGACAGGGGGCCGAATCAGCCCCAGCATTTT.

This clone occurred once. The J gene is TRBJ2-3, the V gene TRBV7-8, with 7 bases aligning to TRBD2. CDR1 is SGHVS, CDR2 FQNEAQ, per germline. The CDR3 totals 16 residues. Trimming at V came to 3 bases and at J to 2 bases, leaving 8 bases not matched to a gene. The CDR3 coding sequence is TGTGCCAGCAGCTTGGGGCGGGAGCTTCTCACAGATACGCAGTATTTT. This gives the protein CASSLGRELLTDTQYF.

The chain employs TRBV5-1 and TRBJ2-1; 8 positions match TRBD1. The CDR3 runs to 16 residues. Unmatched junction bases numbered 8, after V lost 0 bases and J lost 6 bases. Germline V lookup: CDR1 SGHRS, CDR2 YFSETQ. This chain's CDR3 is CASSLGPTGVGNEQFF. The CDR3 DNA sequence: TGCGCCAGCAGCTTGGGCCCGACAGGGGTGGGCAATGAGCAGTTCTTC.

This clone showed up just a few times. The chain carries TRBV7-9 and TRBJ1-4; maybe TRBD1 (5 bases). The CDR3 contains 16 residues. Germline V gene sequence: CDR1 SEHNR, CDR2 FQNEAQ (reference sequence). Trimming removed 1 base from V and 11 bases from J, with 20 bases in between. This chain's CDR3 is CASSLGYGRASEKLFF. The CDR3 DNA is TGTGCCAGCAGCTTAGGATATGGCAGGGCTTCTGAGAAACTGTTTTTT. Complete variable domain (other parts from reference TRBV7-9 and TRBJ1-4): DTGVSQNPRHKITKRGQNVTFRCDPISEHNRLYWYRQTLGQGPEFLTYFQNEAQLEKSRLLSDRFSAERPKGSFSTLEIQRTEQGDSAMYLCASSLGYGRASEKLFFGSGTQLSVL.

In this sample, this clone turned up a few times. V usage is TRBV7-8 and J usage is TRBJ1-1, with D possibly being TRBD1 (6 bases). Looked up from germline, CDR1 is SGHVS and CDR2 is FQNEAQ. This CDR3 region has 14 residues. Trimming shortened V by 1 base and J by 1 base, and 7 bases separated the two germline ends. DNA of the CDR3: TGTGCCAGCAGCTTAGGGACAGCGAACACTGAAGCTTTCTTT. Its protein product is CASSLGTANTEAFF.

The CDR3 coding sequence is TGTGCCAGCAGTCCGGGGGTCGTAGGCACTGAAGCTTTCTTT. Its protein product is CASSPGVVGTEAFF. The chain employs TRBV6-5 and TRBJ1-1, with a possible D match to TRBD1 (5 bases). Germline V gives CDR1 MNHEY, CDR2 SVGAGI. Trimming cost V 5 bases and J 4 bases, with 14 bases left between them. This CDR3 is 14 amino acids long.

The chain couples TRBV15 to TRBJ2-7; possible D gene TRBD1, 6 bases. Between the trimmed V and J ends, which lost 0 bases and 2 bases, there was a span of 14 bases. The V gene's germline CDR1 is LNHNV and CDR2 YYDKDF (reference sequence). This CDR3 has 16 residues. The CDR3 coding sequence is TGTGCCACCAGCAGAGAAAGGACAGCTATCCCCTACGAGCAGTACTTC. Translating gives CATSRERTAIPYEQYF.

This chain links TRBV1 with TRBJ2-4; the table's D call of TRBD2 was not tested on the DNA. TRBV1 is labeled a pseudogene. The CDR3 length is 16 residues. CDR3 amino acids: CTSSRAVEVAKNIQYF. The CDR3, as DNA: TGCACCAGCAGCCGAGCTGTGGAGGTGGCCAAAAACATTCAGTACTTC.

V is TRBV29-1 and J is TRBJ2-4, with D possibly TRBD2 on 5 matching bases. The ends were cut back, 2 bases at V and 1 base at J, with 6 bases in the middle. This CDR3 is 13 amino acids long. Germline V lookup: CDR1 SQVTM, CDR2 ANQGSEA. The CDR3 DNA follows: TGCAGCGTTGAAAGAGGGGCCAAAAACATTCAGTACTTC. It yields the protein CSVERGAKNIQYF. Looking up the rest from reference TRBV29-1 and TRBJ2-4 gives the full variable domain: SAVISQKPSRDICQRGTSLTIQCQVDSQVTMMFWYRQQPGQSLTLIATANQGSEATYESGFVIDKFPISRPNLTFSTLTVSNMSPEDSSIYLCSVERGAKNIQYFGAGTRLSVL.

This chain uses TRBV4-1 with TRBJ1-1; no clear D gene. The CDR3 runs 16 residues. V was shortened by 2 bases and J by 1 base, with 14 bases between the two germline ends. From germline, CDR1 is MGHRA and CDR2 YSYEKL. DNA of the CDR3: TGCGCCAGCAGCCAACCGAGGACCGGATCGAACACTGAAGCTTTCTTT. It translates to CASSQPRTGSNTEAFF.

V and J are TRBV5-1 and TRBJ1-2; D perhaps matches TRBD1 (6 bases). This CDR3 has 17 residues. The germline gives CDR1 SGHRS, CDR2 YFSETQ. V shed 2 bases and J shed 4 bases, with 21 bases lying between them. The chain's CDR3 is CASSLGSGPQGSYGYTF. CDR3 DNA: TGCGCCAGCAGCTTAGGCTCTGGGCCCCAGGGGAGCTATGGCTACACCTTC.

CDR3 nucleotides: TGCAGCGCCAGCCCAGGCAGCCAGCGTGGTATTGGGGCCAACGTCCTGACTTTC. Encoded protein: CSASPGSQRGIGANVLTF. This chain links TRBV29-1 with TRBJ2-6; D is uncertain. The V end was cut by 7 bases, the J end by 3 bases, with 25 bases between. CDR1 and CDR2 from the germline V gene are SQVTM and ANQGSEA. The CDR3 covers 18 residues.

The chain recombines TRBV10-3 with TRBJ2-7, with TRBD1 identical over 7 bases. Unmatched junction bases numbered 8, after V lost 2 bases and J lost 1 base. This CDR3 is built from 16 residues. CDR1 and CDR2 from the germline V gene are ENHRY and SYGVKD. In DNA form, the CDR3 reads TGTGCCATCAGTGAGATTATACAGGGGCGTTCCTACGAGCAGTACTTC. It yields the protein CAISEIIQGRSYEQYF.

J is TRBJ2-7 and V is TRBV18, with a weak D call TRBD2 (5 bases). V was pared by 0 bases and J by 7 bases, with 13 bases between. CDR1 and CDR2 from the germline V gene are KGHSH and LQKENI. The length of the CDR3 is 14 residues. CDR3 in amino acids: CASSPPGRSGEQYF. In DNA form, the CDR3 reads TGTGCCAGCTCACCACCGGGCAGGTCGGGAGAGCAGTACTTC.

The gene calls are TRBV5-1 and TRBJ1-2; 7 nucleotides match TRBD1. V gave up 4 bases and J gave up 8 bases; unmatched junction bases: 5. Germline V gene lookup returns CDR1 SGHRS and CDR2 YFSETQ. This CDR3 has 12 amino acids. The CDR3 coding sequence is TGCGCCAGCAGCGGAACAGGGGCGGGCTACACCTTC. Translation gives CASSGTGAGYTF.

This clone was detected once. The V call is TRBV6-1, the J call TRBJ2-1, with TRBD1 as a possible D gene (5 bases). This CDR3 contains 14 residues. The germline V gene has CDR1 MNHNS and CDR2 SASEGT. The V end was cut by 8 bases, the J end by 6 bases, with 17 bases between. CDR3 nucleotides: TGTGCCAGCCGGTTGGGGCAGGCGTCCAATGAGCAGTTCTTC. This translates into CASRLGQASNEQFF.

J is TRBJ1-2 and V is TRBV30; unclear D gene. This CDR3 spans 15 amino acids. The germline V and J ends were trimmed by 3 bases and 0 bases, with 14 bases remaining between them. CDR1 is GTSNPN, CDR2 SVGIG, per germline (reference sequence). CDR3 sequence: CAWRGQSIPNYGYTF. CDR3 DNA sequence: TGTGCCTGGAGAGGCCAAAGCATCCCTAACTATGGCTACACCTTC.

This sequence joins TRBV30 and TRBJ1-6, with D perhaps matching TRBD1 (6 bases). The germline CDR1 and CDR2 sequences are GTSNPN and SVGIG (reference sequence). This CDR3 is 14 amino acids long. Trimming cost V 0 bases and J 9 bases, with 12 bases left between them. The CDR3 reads CAWSVKGVSSPLHF. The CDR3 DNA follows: TGTGCCTGGAGTGTTAAGGGGGTCAGTTCACCCCTCCACTTT.

The CDR3 region is CSVGGGSEAFF. The CDR3 coding sequence is TGCAGCGTTGGGGGAGGGAGTGAAGCTTTCTTT. The gene calls are TRBV29-1 and TRBJ1-1; D uncertain. This CDR3 contains 11 residues. Germline CDR1 SQVTM, CDR2 ANQGSEA. V lost 4 bases and J lost 7, with 10 bases in between.

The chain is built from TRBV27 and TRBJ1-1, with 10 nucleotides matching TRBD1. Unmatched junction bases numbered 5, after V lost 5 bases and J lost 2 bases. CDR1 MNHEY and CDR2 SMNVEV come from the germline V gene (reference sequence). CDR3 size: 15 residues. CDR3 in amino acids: CASSPGTGDNTEAFF. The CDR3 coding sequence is TGTGCCAGCAGTCCTGGGACAGGGGATAACACTGAAGCTTTCTTT.